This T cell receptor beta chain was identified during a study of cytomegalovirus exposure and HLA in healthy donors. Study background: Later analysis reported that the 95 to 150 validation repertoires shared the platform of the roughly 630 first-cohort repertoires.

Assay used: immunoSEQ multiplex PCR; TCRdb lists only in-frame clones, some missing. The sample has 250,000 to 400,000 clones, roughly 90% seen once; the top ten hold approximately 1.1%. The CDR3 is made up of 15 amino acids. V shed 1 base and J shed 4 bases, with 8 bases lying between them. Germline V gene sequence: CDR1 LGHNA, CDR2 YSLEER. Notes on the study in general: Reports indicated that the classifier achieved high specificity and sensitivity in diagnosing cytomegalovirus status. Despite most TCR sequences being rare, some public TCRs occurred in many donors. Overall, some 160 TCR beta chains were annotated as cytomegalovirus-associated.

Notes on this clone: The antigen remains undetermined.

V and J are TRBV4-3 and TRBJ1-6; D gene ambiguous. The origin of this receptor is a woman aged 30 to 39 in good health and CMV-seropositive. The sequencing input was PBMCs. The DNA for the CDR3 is TGCGCCAGCAGCCAAGTGTCACAGTATAATTCACCCCTCCACTTT. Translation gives CASSQVSQYNSPLHF.